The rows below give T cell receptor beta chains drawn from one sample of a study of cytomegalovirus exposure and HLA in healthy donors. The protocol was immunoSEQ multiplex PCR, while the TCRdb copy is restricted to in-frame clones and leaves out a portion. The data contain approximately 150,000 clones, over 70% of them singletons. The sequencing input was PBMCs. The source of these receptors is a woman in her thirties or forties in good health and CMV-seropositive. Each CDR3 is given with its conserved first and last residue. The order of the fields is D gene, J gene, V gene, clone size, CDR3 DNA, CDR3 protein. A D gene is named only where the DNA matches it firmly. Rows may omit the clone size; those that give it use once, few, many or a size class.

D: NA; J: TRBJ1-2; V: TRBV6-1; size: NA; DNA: TGTGCCAGCAGTGCCGGGGATGGCTACACCTTC; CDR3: CASSAGDGYTF
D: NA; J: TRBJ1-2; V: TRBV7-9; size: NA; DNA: TGTGCCAGCAGCGGGGACACTAACTATGGCTACACCTTC; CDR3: CASSGDTNYGYTF
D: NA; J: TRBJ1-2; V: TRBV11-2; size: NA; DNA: TGTGCCAGCAGCTTTCGCGATGGCTACACCTTC; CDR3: CASSFRDGYTF
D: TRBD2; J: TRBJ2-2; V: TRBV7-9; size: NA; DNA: TGTGCCAGCAGTCGAGGGACTACCCAAACCGGGGAGCTGTTTTTT; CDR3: CASSRGTTQTGELFF
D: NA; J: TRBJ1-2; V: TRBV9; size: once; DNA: TGTGCCAGCAGCGTAGCCCCAGGTTCTAACTATGGCTACACCTTC; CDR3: CASSVAPGSNYGYTF
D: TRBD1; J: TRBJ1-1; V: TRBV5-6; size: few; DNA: TGTGCCAGCAGCTTGGGGGACAGGGCCCACCGTGAAGCTTTCTTT; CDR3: CASSLGDRAHREAFF
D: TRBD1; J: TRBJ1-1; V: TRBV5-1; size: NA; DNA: TGCGCCAGCAGTAAGGCAGGGGGTTACACTGAAGCTTTCTTT; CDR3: CASSKAGGYTEAFF
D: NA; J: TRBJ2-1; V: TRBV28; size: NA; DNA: TGTGCCAGCACCCTAACCCGCGGAAGAGTCTACAATGAGCAGTTCTTC; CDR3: CASTLTRGRVYNEQFF
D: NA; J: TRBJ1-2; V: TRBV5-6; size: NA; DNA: TGTGCCAGCAGCTATGACACAGGGAACTATGGCTACACCTTC; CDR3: CASSYDTGNYGYTF
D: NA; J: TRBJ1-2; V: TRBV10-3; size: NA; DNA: TGTGCCATCAGTGAGGTGACAGGCCCCTCATTTTATGGCTACACCTTC; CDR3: CAISEVTGPSFYGYTF
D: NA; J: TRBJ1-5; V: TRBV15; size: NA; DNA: TGTGCCACCAGCAGAGACAGGGGCGGGCAGCCCCAGCATTTT; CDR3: CATSRDRGGQPQHF
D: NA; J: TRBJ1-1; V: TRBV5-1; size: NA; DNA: TGCGCCAGCTCCAAAGACACCTTGAACACTGAAGCTTTCTTT; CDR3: CASSKDTLNTEAFF
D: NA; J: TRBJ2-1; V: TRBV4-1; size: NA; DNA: TGCGCCAGCAGCCGCCTTAGAGAAAATAATTACAATGAGCAGTTCTTC; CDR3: CASSRLRENNYNEQFF